This T cell receptor beta chain was sequenced during a study of Ad26.COV2.S vaccination and SARS-CoV-2 variants (dated by TCRdb to the early 2020s). About the full investigation: Vaccine-arm donors came from COV1001, a multicentre, randomized, double-blind, placebo-controlled phase I-IIa trial of Ad26.COV2.S in healthy adults. Dosing of Ad26.COV2.S was intramuscular, at either 5x10^10 or 1x10^11 viral particles, delivered as one shot or as two shots spaced 56 days apart. TCRbeta repertoire sequencing was used to assess the specificity and breadth of SARS-CoV-2-reactive T cell receptors after Ad26.COV2.S vaccination. A total of roughly 30 samples were included in the TCR-sequenced set, comprising about 20 Ad26.COV2.S vaccine recipients, 5 placebo recipients and 8 SARS-CoV-2 convalescent individuals. Trial participants were randomized into five groups of five, in which low-dose or high-dose Ad26.COV2.S was given once or twice, or placebo was given on both occasions. Investigators did not know the trial group allocation while performing experiments and assessing outcomes.

Including cysteine and phenylalanine, the CDR3 has 13 amino acids. The retained sequence is limited to the CDR3, 39 bases, with the frame set at the first base. CDR1 and CDR2, looked up from the germline V gene, are SGHVS and FQNEAQ. Trimming removed 4 bases from V and 4 bases from J, leaving 11 bases between the germline ends. The label giving this sample's treatment or condition can be read as: around 19 received Ad26.COV2.S at low or high dose, single or two shots; 5 received placebo; per-sample allocation not given. Repertoires of vaccine and placebo recipients were sequenced from samples collected on day 63 after the first injection. Cohort 1b enrolled about 25 adults aged 18-55 years at a single site in Boston, USA, between 29 July and 7 August 2020. Ad26.COV2.S consisted of a replication-incompetent adenovirus type 26 vector by which a prefusion-stabilized SARS-CoV-2 spike protein from the original Wuhan strain was expressed.

The paper's findings and limits, for the study overall: The authors noted that total T cell responses may have been underestimated by the TCR breadth and depth analyses. The study was not powered to compare responses between vaccine doses or regimens. Ad26.COV2.S recipients had higher spike-specific TCR breadth than placebo recipients (P = 0.0014). Non-spike TCR breadth was comparable between vaccine and placebo recipients, consistent with the vaccine containing only spike. After vaccination, substantial breadth of spike-specific CD8+ and CD4+ T cell responses was reported.

On this clone: The antigen it binds to is not known. Base qualities are missing; no much larger clone stands one base away.

The immunoSEQ Assay was the method used to sequence TCRbeta CDR3 regions. After extraction, genomic DNA underwent amplification by bias-controlled multiplex PCR, followed by high-throughput sequencing. On the study's bioinformatics: Collapsing and filtering of sequences were performed to quantify the absolute abundance of each unique TCRbeta CDR3 region. T cell fraction was estimated by normalizing TCRbeta template counts to usable DNA, with usable DNA measured through amplification of reference genes found in all nucleated cells. Repertoire TCRs were annotated as SARS-CoV-2-specific by exact matching of V gene, CDR3 amino acid sequence and J gene to a known reactive TCR set. The reference SARS-CoV-2 TCR set came from MIRA and was filtered for enrichment in COVID-19-positive ImmuneCODE repertoires, removing public or cross-reactive TCRs. Drawing on the MIRA antigens, annotated TCRs were analysed further at the level of specific ORF or position within ORF. Depth was the summed frequency of annotated unique rearrangements, while breadth was defined as annotated unique rearrangements over total unique productive rearrangements. Two-sided Wilcoxon rank-sum tests were applied when comparing TCR breadth between groups. TCRdb took over this immuneACCESS table, retaining in-frame rearrangements with V and J assigned. Such tables are incomplete; in checked studies, under half of the missing clones stem from an unresolved V gene, and the remainder is unexplained. The V and J calls and the clone size are those of that table, but D and trimming were determined from the DNA. This sample gives 350,000 to 400,000 clones in total; roughly nine tenths of them show up just once. The ten largest make up approximately 3.7% of the sample.

This receptor was obtained from a person aged 18-65 years who received the Ad26.COV2.S COVID-19 vaccine or a placebo. The sequence joins TRBV7-8 to TRBJ2-7; the D gene cannot be resolved beyond TRBD1 or TRBD2, each matching 5 bases. Sequencing was performed on peripheral blood, taken in a trial of Ad26.COV2.S vaccine versus placebo. The nucleotide sequence is TGTGCCAGCAGCTCTTGGGACGGTTACGAGCAGTACTTC. Translated, this gives CASSSWDGYEQYF.